A single sample gave rise to the 9 T cell receptor beta chains below, sequenced in a study of blood T cell repertoires in COVID-19. Assay used: immunoSEQ multiplex PCR; TCRdb lists only in-frame clones, some missing. The sample has 130,000 to 150,000 clones, around 84% seen once. Sequencing was performed on peripheral blood. These TCRs come from a human donor in a cohort sampled during active COVID-19.

This chain joins TRBV4-3 and TRBJ2-7; 9 bases fit TRBD1. The CDR3 is made up of 15 amino acids. V dropped 2 bases and J dropped 4; count of bases not matched to a gene: 6. CDR1 LGHNA and CDR2 YSLEER come from the germline V gene. DNA for the CDR3: TGCGCCAGCAGCCAACGACAGGGGGAAGTATACGAGCAGTACTTC. Encoded protein: CASSQRQGEVYEQYF.

The chain uses TRBV12-3 or TRBV12-4 and TRBJ2-7, with D possibly matching TRBD1 (6 bases). Trimming took off 6 bases at V and 8 bases at J, with 11 bases between the two ends. The CDR3 loop spans 11 amino acids. This CDR3 is CASSTWGQQYF. CDR3 nucleotide sequence: TGTGCCAGCAGCACCTGGGGGCAGCAGTACTTC.

V is TRBV2 and J is TRBJ1-3; a possible D gene is TRBD1 (6 bases). The CDR3 loop spans 13 amino acids. Germline CDR1 and CDR2: SNHLY and FYNNEI. Trimming took off 6 bases at V and 4 bases at J, with 10 bases between the two ends. CDR3 residues: CASRSQGGNTIYF. DNA for the CDR3: TGTGCCAGCAGATCGCAGGGGGGAAACACCATATATTTT. Combining the CDR3 with reference TRBV2 and TRBJ1-3 gives the whole variable domain EPEVTQTPSHQVTQMGQEVILRCVPISNHLYFYWYRQILGQKVEFLVSFYNNEISEKSEIFDDQFSVERPDGSNFTLKIRSTKLEDSAMYFCASRSQGGNTIYFGEGSWLTVV.

This clone appeared a few times. The genes are TRBV7-9 and TRBJ2-3; tentative D call: TRBD2 (6 bases). The V gene lost 5 bases and the J gene lost 6 bases, with 24 bases spanning the gap. Germline V gives CDR1 SEHNR, CDR2 FQNEAQ (reference sequence). The CDR3 is 17 residues long. The CDR3 region has the DNA TGTGCCAGCAGCCACACCGGGGGTGCTGGTGGTTGGGATACGCAGTATTTT. It specifies CASSHTGGAGGWDTQYF.

The chain combines TRBV5-4 with TRBJ2-7, with TRBD1 matching over 7 bases. Germline V gives CDR1 SGHNT, CDR2 YYREEE (reference sequence). Losses at the gene ends were 4 bases for V and 2 bases for J; bases not matched to a gene: 3. CDR3 length: 13 amino acids. The CDR3 DNA is TGTGCCAGCAGCGAAGGACAGGCCTACGAGCAGTACTTC. This gives the protein CASSEGQAYEQYF.

This chain links TRBV19 with TRBJ1-2, with 8 positions matching TRBD1. The CDR3 has 13 amino acids. V gave up 7 bases and J gave up 7 bases; unmatched junction bases: 8. The germline gives CDR1 LNHDA, CDR2 SQIVND (reference sequence). CDR3 loop: CASTPDRVGGYTF. The CDR3 nucleotides read TGTGCCAGTACCCCGGACAGGGTAGGTGGCTACACCTTC.

The V and J genes are TRBV18 and TRBJ1-1; D is perhaps TRBD1 (6 bases). Trimming pared 3 bases from V and 2 bases from J, leaving 13 bases between. CDR1 is KGHSH, CDR2 LQKENI, per germline. The CDR3 totals 15 residues. CDR3 sequence reads: CASSPMGRGNTEAFF. DNA for the CDR3: TGTGCCAGCTCACCCATGGGCAGGGGAAACACTGAAGCTTTCTTT.

The gene calls are TRBV5-1 and TRBJ2-1; 10 nucleotides line up with TRBD2. Germline values: CDR1 SGHRS, CDR2 YFSETQ. Unmatched junction bases numbered 2, after V lost 0 bases and J lost 5 bases. There are 15 residues in the CDR3. The CDR3 DNA sequence: TGCGCCAGCAGCTTGGGAGCGGGGGGGCACAATGAGCAGTTCTTC. Amino acid sequence: CASSLGAGGHNEQFF.

The V call is TRBV13, the J call TRBJ1-3; D not resolved. The CDR3 loop spans 12 amino acids. V was clipped by 7 bases and J by 2 bases, with 6 bases between them. CDR1 is PRHDT, CDR2 FYEKMQ, per germline (reference sequence). In DNA, the CDR3 is TGTGCCAGCACCCAGACTGGAAACACCATATATTTT. Amino acid sequence: CASTQTGNTIYF.